This T cell receptor beta chain was recovered during a study of early T cells in non-severe SARS-CoV-2 infection. Study conclusions and caveats: Database matching using VDJdb favored anti-spike CD8 responses, with private and CD4 specificities left missing.

This clonotype was seen a handful of times. The antigen is unknown. CDR1 and CDR2 from the germline V gene are SGHAT and FQDESV (reference sequence). The ends were cut back, 5 bases at V and 6 bases at J, with 5 bases in the middle. This CDR3 has 11 residues. MiXCR was run by TCRdb on the 5' RACE reads, yielding one entry per CDR3 protein. The sample contains around 61,000 distinct CDR3 sequences, roughly a tenth of which appear only once. The TCR originated in an adult who was a healthcare worker with PCR-confirmed SARS-CoV-2 infection or an uninfected control (not recorded which). The chain employs TRBV11-1 and TRBJ2-1; D remains ambiguous. The sample taken for sequencing was whole blood. The CDR3 reads CASSISNEQFF. The CDR3 DNA reads as TGTGCCAGCAGCATAAGCAATGAGCAGTTCTTC.